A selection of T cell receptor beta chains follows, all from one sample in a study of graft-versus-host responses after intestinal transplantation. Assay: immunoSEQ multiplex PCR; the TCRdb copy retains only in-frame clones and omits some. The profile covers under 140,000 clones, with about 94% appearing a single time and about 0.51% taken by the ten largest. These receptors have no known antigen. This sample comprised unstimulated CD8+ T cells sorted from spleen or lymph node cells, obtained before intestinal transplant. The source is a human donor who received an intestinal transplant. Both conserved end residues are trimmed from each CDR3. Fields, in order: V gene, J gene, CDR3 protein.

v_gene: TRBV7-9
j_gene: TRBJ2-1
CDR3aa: ASSLEGGEQF

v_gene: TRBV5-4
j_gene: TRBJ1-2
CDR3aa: ASSSGQDLNYGYT

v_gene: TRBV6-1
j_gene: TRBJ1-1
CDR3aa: ATHRKNTEAF

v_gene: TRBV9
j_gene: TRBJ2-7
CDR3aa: ASSVDAERDEQY

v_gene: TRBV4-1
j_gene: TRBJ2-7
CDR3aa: ASSQERGEVWATYEQY

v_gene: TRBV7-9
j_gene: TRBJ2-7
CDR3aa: ASTTTSLGREQY

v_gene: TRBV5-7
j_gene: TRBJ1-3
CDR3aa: ASSLTGGNTIY

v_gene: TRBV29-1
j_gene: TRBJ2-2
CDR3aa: SVEDARENTGELF

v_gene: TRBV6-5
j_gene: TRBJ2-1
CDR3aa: ASSYSEETSGNEQF

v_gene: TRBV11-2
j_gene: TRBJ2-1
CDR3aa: ASSWDTGNEQF

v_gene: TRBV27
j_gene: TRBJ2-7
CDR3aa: ASSFQEAVSYEQY

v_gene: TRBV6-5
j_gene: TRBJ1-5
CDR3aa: ASSYFRDRNQPQH

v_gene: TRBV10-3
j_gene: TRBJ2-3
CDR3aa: AISLAGVADTQY

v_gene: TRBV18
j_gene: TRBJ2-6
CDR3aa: ASSTVRLAVPSGANVLT

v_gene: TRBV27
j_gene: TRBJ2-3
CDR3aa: ASSPSNNLYTQY

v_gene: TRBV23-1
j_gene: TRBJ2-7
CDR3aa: ASSQGSFYEQY

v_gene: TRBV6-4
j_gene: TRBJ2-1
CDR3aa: ASSDDGHEQF

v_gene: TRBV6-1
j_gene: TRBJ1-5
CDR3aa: ASSEPRDNQPQH

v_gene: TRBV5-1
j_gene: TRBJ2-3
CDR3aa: ASSLWGDGTDTQY

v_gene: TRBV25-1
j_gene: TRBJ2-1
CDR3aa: ASSEYGSMNEQF

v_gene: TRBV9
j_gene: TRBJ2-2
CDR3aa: ASSAATGELF

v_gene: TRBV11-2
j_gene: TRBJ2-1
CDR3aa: ASSLDAQPNNEQF

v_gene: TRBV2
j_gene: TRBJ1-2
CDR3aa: ASSDSLVGGAHGYT

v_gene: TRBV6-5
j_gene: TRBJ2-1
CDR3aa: ASSSAPGHTKQF

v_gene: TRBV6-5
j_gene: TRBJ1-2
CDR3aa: ASSYGANYGYT

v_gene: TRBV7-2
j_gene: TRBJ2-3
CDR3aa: ASSLVLAGGDTQY

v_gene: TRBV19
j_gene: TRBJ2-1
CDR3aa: ASSITLPGQSYNEQF

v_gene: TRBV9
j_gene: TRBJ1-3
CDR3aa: ASSASGTGYEYSGNTIY

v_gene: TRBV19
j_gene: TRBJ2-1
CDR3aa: ASSRGGGHNEQF

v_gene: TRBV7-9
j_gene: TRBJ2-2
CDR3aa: ASSPSSGIGTGELF

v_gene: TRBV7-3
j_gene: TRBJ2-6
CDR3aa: ASSLNRPGWGSSGANVLT

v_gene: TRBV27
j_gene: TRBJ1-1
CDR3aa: ASSLTANTEAF

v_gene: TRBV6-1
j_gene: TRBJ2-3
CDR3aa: ASSSGQGGTDTQY

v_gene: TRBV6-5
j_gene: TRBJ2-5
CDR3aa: ASSYSEREWETQY

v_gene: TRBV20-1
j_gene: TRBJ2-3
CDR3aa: SVRGSDTQY

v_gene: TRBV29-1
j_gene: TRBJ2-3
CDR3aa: SVAPPSTDTQY

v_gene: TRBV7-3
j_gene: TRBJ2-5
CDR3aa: ASSSGLLGPRETQY

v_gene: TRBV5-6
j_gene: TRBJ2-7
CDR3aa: ASSSASRGAEQY

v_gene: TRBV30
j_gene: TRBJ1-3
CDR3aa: AWSDTGGFLDTIY

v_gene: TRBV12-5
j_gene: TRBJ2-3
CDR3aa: ASGFRTDAY

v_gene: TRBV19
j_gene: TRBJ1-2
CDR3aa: ASSTQGTYGYT

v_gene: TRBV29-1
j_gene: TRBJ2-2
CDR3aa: SVGGNTGELF

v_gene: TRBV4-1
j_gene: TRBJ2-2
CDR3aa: ASSQEIDWTGELF

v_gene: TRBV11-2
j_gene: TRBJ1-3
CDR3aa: ASSLDLGETDVSGNTIY

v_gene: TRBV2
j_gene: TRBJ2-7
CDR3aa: ALKGREGASEQY

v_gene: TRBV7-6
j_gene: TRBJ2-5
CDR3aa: ASSFEGETQY

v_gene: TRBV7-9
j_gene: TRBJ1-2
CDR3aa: ASSLVGTANGYT

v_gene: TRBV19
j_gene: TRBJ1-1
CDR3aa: ASTPSSVAAF

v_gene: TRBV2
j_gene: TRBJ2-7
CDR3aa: ASSAPPGQGYEQY